The 32 T cell receptor beta chains given below trace back to one sample, sequenced in a study of blood T cell repertoires in COVID-19. Here immunoSEQ multiplex PCR was the method, and the copy in TCRdb shows in-frame clones only, minus some. The table includes about 220,000 clones, approximately 83% detected once. The specimen sequenced was PBMCs or T cells enriched from blood (not recorded which). Source of these receptors: a woman aged 40 to 50 with acute COVID-19.

The V call is TRBV9, the J call TRBJ1-6; 9 nucleotides agree with TRBD1. CDR1 is SGDLS and CDR2 is YYNGEE in the germline V gene. V was pared by 3 bases and J by 7 bases, with 8 bases of the junction left unmatched. The CDR3 loop spans 16 amino acids. The chain's CDR3 is CASSAQGTGLNSPLHF. The DNA for the CDR3 is TGTGCCAGCAGCGCCCAAGGGACAGGGCTAAATTCACCCCTCCACTTT.

In this sample, this clone turned up a few times. J is TRBJ2-7 and V is TRBV7-9; TRBD2 agrees at 7 bases. V was clipped by 0 bases and J by 2 bases; unmatched bases: 4. The CDR3 length is 15 residues. Germline loops: CDR1 SEHNR, CDR2 FQNEAQ (reference sequence). CDR3 residues: CASSLAGGPTYEQYF. DNA of the CDR3: TGTGCCAGCAGCTTAGCGGGAGGGCCGACCTACGAGCAGTACTTC.

The V call is TRBV19, the J call TRBJ1-5, with D perhaps TRBD1 (6 bases). V was shortened by 5 bases and J by 3 bases, with 11 bases between the two germline ends. This CDR3 has 14 residues. The germline gives CDR1 LNHDA, CDR2 SQIVND (reference sequence). In nucleotides, the CDR3 is TGTGCCAGTAGTGTTCAGGGGAACAATCAGCCCCAGCATTTT. Protein: CASSVQGNNQPQHF.

This chain connects TRBV3-1 (or the pseudogene TRBV3-2) to TRBJ1-1; 8 nucleotides line up with TRBD1. Looked up from germline, CDR1 is LGHDT and CDR2 is YNNKEL (reference sequence). V was pared by 4 bases and J by 5 bases, with 3 bases of the junction left unmatched. This CDR3 has 13 amino acids. CDR3 in DNA: TGTGCCAGCAGCCGGACAGGGAGAACTGAAGCTTTCTTT. Amino acid sequence: CASSRTGRTEAFF.

CDR3 sequence: CASRGPGLATYNEQFF. The CDR3, as DNA: TGTGCCAGCCGAGGTCCCGGGCTAGCGACTTACAATGAGCAGTTCTTC. V gene TRBV27 combines with J gene TRBJ2-1, with D tentatively TRBD2 (6 bases). This CDR3 comprises 16 residues. Germline loops: CDR1 MNHEY, CDR2 SMNVEV (reference sequence). Trimming shortened V by 8 bases and J by 4 bases, and 21 bases separated the two germline ends.

The V call is TRBV15, the J call TRBJ1-5; 10 nucleotides align to TRBD1. The germline CDR1 and CDR2 sequences are LNHNV and YYDKDF (reference sequence). After removal of 6 bases from V and 5 bases from J, the junction contained 1 base not matched to a gene. The CDR3 has 13 residues. This CDR3 reads CATSGTGDQPQHF. CDR3 nucleotide sequence: TGTGCCACCAGTGGGACAGGGGATCAGCCCCAGCATTTT.

The chain links TRBV5-5 to TRBJ2-1; 12 positions agree with TRBD2. The CDR3 sequence is 16 residues long. Germline V lookup: CDR1 SGHKS, CDR2 YYEKEE (reference sequence). Trimming at V came to 0 bases and at J to 4 bases, leaving 2 bases not matched to a gene. CDR3: CASSLGTSGVYNEQFF. DNA of the CDR3: TGTGCCAGCAGCTTGGGGACTAGCGGGGTTTACAATGAGCAGTTCTTC.

This clone was detected only once. This sequence joins TRBV30 and TRBJ1-2; D is perhaps TRBD1 (6 bases). Trimming pared 6 bases from V and 4 bases from J, leaving 18 bases between. CDR3 length: 14 residues. Per the germline V gene, CDR1 is GTSNPN and CDR2 is SVGIG (reference sequence). CDR3 sequence: CACPWGPASYGYTF. CDR3 in DNA: TGTGCCTGCCCTTGGGGGCCAGCAAGCTATGGCTACACCTTC.

The rearrangement joins TRBV13 to TRBJ2-3; TRBD2 matches 8 bases. Trimming took 4 bases from V and 1 from J; bases not matched to a gene: 7. The CDR3 runs 16 residues. Germline CDR1 and CDR2: PRHDT and FYEKMQ (reference sequence). CDR3 bases: TGTGCCAGCAGCTACCAGCGGGGGTTACGCACAGATACGCAGTATTTT. Translating it yields CASSYQRGLRTDTQYF. Supplemented by reference TRBV13 and TRBJ2-3, the full variable domain reads AAGVIQSPRHLIKEKRETATLKCYPIPRHDTVYWYQQGPGQDPQFLISFYEKMQSDKGSIPDRFSAQQFSDYHSELNMSSLELGDSALYFCASSYQRGLRTDTQYFGPGTRLTVL.

This clone was observed a single time. The chain combines TRBV30 with TRBJ1-5; a possible D gene is TRBD1 (6 bases). This CDR3 contains 14 residues. Trimming removed 2 bases from V and 4 bases from J, with 12 bases in between. Per germline, CDR1 GTSNPN and CDR2 SVGIG (reference sequence). The CDR3 reads CAWSRGGANQPQHF. The DNA of the CDR3 is TGTGCCTGGAGTAGGGGGGGGGCGAATCAGCCCCAGCATTTT.

The rearrangement joins TRBV11-2 to TRBJ1-1; perhaps TRBD1 as D (5 bases). Trimming took 5 bases from V and 5 from J, leaving 18 bases between them. CDR3 size: 15 residues. Looked up from germline, CDR1 is SGHAT and CDR2 is FQNNGV. As DNA, the CDR3 is TGTGCCAGCAGCCGGGGAGGGACTGGGAAAACTGAAGCTTTCTTT. Residues: CASSRGGTGKTEAFF.

This chain joins TRBV29-1 and TRBJ2-2; D may be TRBD1 (5 bases). The V gene lost 2 bases and the J gene lost 5 bases, with 6 bases spanning the gap. The germline V gene has CDR1 SQVTM and CDR2 ANQGSEA. The CDR3 runs 12 residues. Here the CDR3 reads CSVEPGTGELFF. CDR3 DNA sequence: TGCAGCGTTGAACCAGGGACCGGGGAGCTGTTTTTT.

The chain employs TRBV7-2 and TRBJ1-4; D possibly corresponds to TRBD1 (5 bases). Germline CDR1 reads SGHTA; CDR2 reads FQGNSA. The CDR3 loop spans 14 amino acids. V lost 7 bases and J 7 bases, leaving 16 bases between the germline ends. In DNA, the CDR3 is TGTGCCAGCAATATGGGGCAGGGCAGTGAAAAACTGTTTTTT. This translates into CASNMGQGSEKLFF.

The rearrangement uses TRBV27 and TRBJ2-7; D may be TRBD2 (7 bases). This CDR3 spans 15 amino acids. Deletions cut 6 bases from V and 3 bases from J, with 18 bases between. Germline V gene data show CDR1 as MNHEY and CDR2 as SMNVEV (reference sequence). The CDR3 is CASSHRRGAGYEQYF. The CDR3, as DNA: TGTGCCAGCAGCCACCGTCGGGGGGCCGGCTACGAGCAGTACTTC.

This clone was seen only a few times. This rearrangement joins TRBV29-1 to TRBJ2-1; 11 bases line up with TRBD2. The CDR3 totals 15 residues. Germline values: CDR1 SQVTM, CDR2 ANQGSEA. V shed 3 bases, J shed 2 bases, and the junction held 3 bases outside the gene matches. The CDR3 DNA sequence: TGCAGCGTTGATTTAGCGGGAGGGGCCTACAATGAGCAGTTCTTC. This gives the protein CSVDLAGGAYNEQFF.

The chain carries TRBV5-1 and TRBJ2-2, with D uncertain. The CDR3 runs 13 residues. Germline V gene sequence: CDR1 SGHRS, CDR2 YFSETQ. V gave up 2 bases and J gave up 5 bases, with 7 bases separating them. CDR3 bases: TGCGCCAGCAGCTTTCGAGGAACCGGGGAGCTGTTTTTT. It codes for CASSFRGTGELFF.

To note about this clone: The sample has other DNA sequences that encode this CDR3 too. The J gene is TRBJ2-7, the V gene TRBV18; possibly TRBD2 for D (5 bases). The CDR3 length is 14 residues. V gave up 2 bases and J gave up 3 bases, with 11 bases separating them. Germline CDR1 KGHSH, CDR2 LQKENI. CDR3 in amino acids: CASSPTGVNYEQYF. The CDR3 DNA follows: TGTGCCAGCTCACCAACCGGGGTTAACTACGAGCAGTACTTC.

The genes are TRBV3-1 (or the pseudogene TRBV3-2) and TRBJ1-3; D unresolved. The length of the CDR3 is 12 residues. Trimming pared 4 bases from V and 4 bases from J, leaving 5 bases between. Per germline, CDR1 LGHDT and CDR2 YNNKEL (reference sequence). The chain's CDR3 is CASSLQGNTIYF. DNA for the CDR3: TGTGCCAGCAGCCTTCAGGGAAACACCATATATTTT.

The chain combines TRBV24-1 with TRBJ2-2; D gene ambiguous. Germline-derived CDR1 and CDR2 are KGHDR and SFDVKD. The CDR3 extends over 15 amino acids. Trimming removed 4 bases from V and 5 bases from J, with 13 bases in between. CDR3 DNA: TGTGCCACCAGTGACCCGAGGTTGGAAACCGGGGAGCTGTTTTTT. It codes for CATSDPRLETGELFF.

The V gene is TRBV5-1, the J gene TRBJ2-1; 9 bases align to TRBD2. Germline lookup yields CDR1 SGHRS and CDR2 YFSETQ. The CDR3 has 15 amino acids. With 7 bases clipped from V and 2 bases from J, the junction kept 7 bases outside the gene matches. The CDR3 here is CASGRAGGPYNEQFF. The CDR3 DNA reads as TGCGCCAGCGGCCGAGCGGGGGGCCCCTACAATGAGCAGTTCTTC.

J is TRBJ2-1 and V is TRBV11-3; TRBD2 is a possible D gene (6 bases). The ends were cut back, 5 bases at V and 5 bases at J, with 16 bases in the middle. There are 15 residues in the CDR3. CDR1 SGHNT and CDR2 YENEEA come from the germline V gene. The CDR3 DNA reads TGTGCCAGCAGCCCAAATTGGCGGGACCACAATGAGCAGTTCTTC. It is translated as CASSPNWRDHNEQFF. The variable domain in full, completed from reference TRBV11-3 and TRBJ2-1, reads EAGVVQSPRYKIIEKKQPVAFWCNPISGHNTLYWYLQNLGQGPELLIRYENEEAVDDSQLPKDRFSAERLKGVDSTLKIQPAELGDSAVYLCASSPNWRDHNEQFFGPGTRLTVL.

The rearrangement joins TRBV30 to TRBJ1-2; a possible D gene is TRBD1 (6 bases). The CDR3 is 14 amino acids. Germline V CDR1 and CDR2: GTSNPN, SVGIG (reference sequence). V was clipped by 1 base and J by 8 bases, with 17 bases between them. The CDR3 spells CAWSEGVPGDGYTF. Here the CDR3 DNA reads TGTGCCTGGAGTGAGGGGGTGCCAGGGGACGGCTACACCTTC.

The J gene is TRBJ2-1, the V gene TRBV11-2, with D possibly matching TRBD2 (6 bases). The ends were cut back, 8 bases at V and 0 bases at J, with 20 bases in the middle. CDR1 is SGHAT, CDR2 FQNNGV, per germline. CDR3 length equals 17 residues. As DNA, the CDR3 is TGTGCCAGCGGAAAAGCGGGCTCCGAGAGCTCCTACAATGAGCAGTTCTTC. Translating it yields CASGKAGSESSYNEQFF.

This chain uses TRBV4-3 with TRBJ1-2; D perhaps matches TRBD1 (6 bases). CDR1 LGHNA and CDR2 YSLEER come from the germline V gene. This CDR3 is built from 14 residues. Trimming stripped 0 bases from V and 3 bases from J, with 8 bases between. This CDR3 is CASSQEDRHYGYTF. The CDR3 DNA sequence: TGCGCCAGCAGCCAAGAGGACAGACACTATGGCTACACCTTC.

This clone was detected a few times. The rearrangement links TRBV7-2 to TRBJ2-2, with TRBD2 identical over 7 bases. The CDR3 has 16 residues. The junction had 7 bases not matched to a gene; V was cut back by 5 bases and J by 1 base. Germline assignment: CDR1 SGHTA and CDR2 FQGNSA. This CDR3 is CASSLVSGGNTGELFF. The CDR3 coding sequence is TGTGCCAGCAGCCTCGTTTCGGGGGGGAACACCGGGGAGCTGTTTTTT.

This clone was detected a few times. Other DNA sequences in the sample encode the same CDR3. The chain is built from TRBV5-1 and TRBJ1-1; the D is unclear. Germline loops: CDR1 SGHRS, CDR2 YFSETQ. V gave up 0 bases and J gave up 0 bases, with 9 bases separating them. The CDR3 contains 15 residues. This chain's CDR3 is CASSLDPGMNTEAFF. The DNA of the CDR3 is TGCGCCAGCAGCTTGGATCCAGGAATGAACACTGAAGCTTTCTTT.

V and J are TRBV4-2 and TRBJ1-2, with 7 bases aligning to TRBD1. Germline V gene data show CDR1 as LGHNA and CDR2 as YNFKEQ. This CDR3 is 16 amino acids long. The V gene end was trimmed by 4 bases and the J gene end by 3 bases; junction bases not matched to a gene: 11. The CDR3 DNA sequence: TGTGCCAGCAGCCTTGCCGGGACAGCCTCCGACTATGGCTACACCTTC. Protein: CASSLAGTASDYGYTF.

This chain joins TRBV6-5 and TRBJ2-3, with a weak D call TRBD1 (5 bases). CDR3 length: 15 residues. V dropped 2 bases and J dropped 5 bases, with 14 bases sitting between them. Germline CDR1 MNHEY, CDR2 SVGAGI. CDR3 protein: CASSYGLGDGDTQYF. DNA for the CDR3: TGTGCCAGCAGTTACGGTCTAGGGGATGGAGATACGCAGTATTTT.

CDR3 nucleotide sequence: TGTGCCAGCAGGTCAAGGACAGTTAGAAATGAAAAACTGTTTTTT. It translates to CASRSRTVRNEKLFF. The genes are TRBV28 and TRBJ1-4; D possibly corresponds to TRBD1 (6 bases). Germline CDR1 is MDHEN and CDR2 is SYDVKM. This CDR3 comprises 15 residues. Trimming removed 6 bases from V and 5 bases from J, with 16 bases in between.

The chain links TRBV20-1 to TRBJ1-2; D is unresolved. V gave up 5 bases and J gave up 1 base, with 5 bases separating them. This CDR3 contains 11 residues. From germline, CDR1 is DFQATT and CDR2 SNEGSKA (reference sequence). This CDR3 reads CSADNNYGYTF. CDR3 in DNA: TGCAGTGCTGACAATAACTATGGCTACACCTTC.

The V gene is TRBV24-1, the J gene TRBJ2-3; TRBD1 agrees at 9 bases. Germline loops: CDR1 KGHDR, CDR2 SFDVKD. J gave up 3 bases and V 7 bases, and 4 bases lay outside the gene matches. This CDR3 comprises 14 residues. Here the CDR3 reads CATRGQGETDTQYF. CDR3 DNA: TGTGCCACCAGGGGACAGGGAGAAACAGATACGCAGTATTTT.

J is TRBJ2-1 and V is TRBV20-1; 10 bases are a match to TRBD2. Germline V gives CDR1 DFQATT, CDR2 SNEGSKA (reference sequence). V was pared by 3 bases and J by 5 bases, with 4 bases of the junction left unmatched. The CDR3 contains 14 residues. The CDR3 DNA reads as TGCAGTGCTAGTAGCGGGAGGCAGCACAATGAGCAGTTCTTC. Encoded protein: CSASSGRQHNEQFF.